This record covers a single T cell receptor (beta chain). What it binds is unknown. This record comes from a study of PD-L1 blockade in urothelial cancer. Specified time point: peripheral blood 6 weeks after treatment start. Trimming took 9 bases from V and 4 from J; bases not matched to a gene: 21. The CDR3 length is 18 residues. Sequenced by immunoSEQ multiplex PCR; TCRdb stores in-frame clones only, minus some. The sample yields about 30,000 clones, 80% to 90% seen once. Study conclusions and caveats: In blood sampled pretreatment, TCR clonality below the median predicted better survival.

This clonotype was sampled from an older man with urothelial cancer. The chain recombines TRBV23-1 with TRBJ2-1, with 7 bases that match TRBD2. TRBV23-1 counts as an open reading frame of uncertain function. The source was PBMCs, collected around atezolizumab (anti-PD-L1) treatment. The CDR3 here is CARGGSGSGTDLYNEQFF. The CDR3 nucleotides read TGCGCCAGGGGTGGGTCGGGAAGCGGGACCGATTTATACAATGAGCAGTTCTTC.